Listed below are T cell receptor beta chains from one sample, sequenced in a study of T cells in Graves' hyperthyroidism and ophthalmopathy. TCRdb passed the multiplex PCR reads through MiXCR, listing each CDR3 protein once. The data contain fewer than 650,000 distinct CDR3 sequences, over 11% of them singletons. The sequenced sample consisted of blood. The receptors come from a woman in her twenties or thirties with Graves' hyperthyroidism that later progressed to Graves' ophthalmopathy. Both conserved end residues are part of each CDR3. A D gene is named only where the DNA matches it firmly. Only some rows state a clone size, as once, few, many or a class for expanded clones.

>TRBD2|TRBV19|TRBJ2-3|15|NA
CASSITAGGGDTQYF
TGTGCCAGTAGTATCACAGCGGGAGGTGGGGATACGCAGTATTTT
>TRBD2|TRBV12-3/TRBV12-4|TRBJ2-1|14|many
CASSLEREWDEQFF
TGTGCCAGCAGTTTGGAGCGGGAATGGGATGAGCAGTTCTTC
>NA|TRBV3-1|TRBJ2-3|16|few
CASRRGSLNSDTGQYF
TGTGCCAGCAGGCGCGGGTCACTCAACTCAGATACGGGCCAGTATTTT
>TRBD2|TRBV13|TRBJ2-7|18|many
CASSSRLAGEGFEYEQYF
TGTGCCAGCAGCTCACGACTAGCGGGAGAAGGTTTCGAATACGAGCAGTACTTC
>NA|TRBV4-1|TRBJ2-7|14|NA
CASSQESTTYGQYF
TGCGCCAGCAGCCAAGAGTCGACAACCTACGGGCAGTACTTC
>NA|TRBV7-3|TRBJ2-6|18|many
CASSLIPGTTSGANVLTF
TGTGCCAGCAGCTTAATCCCGGGCACTACCTCTGGGGCCAACGTCCTGACTTTC
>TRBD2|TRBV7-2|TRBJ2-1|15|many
CASSRLAGMYNEQFF
TGTGCCAGCAGCCGCCTAGCGGGAATGTACAATGAGCAGTTCTTC
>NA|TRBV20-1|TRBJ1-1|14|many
CSARDVDMNTEAFF
TGCAGTGCTAGAGATGTGGACATGAACACTGAAGCTTTCTTT
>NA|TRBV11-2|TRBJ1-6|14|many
CASSRLSRDSPLHF
TGTGCCAGCAGCCGGCTCTCCCGGGACTCACCCCTCCACTTT
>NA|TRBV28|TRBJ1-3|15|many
CASTAEPLSGNTIYF
TGTGCCAGCACCGCCGAGCCCCTCTCTGGAAACACCATATATTTT
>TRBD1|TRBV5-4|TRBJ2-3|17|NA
CASSLAGAGGYLDTQYF
TGTGCCAGCAGCTTGGCCGGGGCAGGGGGTTACTTAGATACGCAGTATTTT
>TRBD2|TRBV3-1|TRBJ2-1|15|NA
CASSHGTSSSNEQFF
TGTGCCAGCAGCCACGGGACTAGCTCTTCAAATGAGCAGTTCTTC
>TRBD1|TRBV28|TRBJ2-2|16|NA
CASSLPGTGAIRELFF
TGTGCCAGCAGTTTACCAGGGACAGGGGCTATCAGGGAGCTGTTTTTT
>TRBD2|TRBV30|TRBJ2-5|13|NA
CAWSVGGKTEFYF
TGTGCCTGGAGTGTCGGGGGGAAGACGGAATTTTACTTC
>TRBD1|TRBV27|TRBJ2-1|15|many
CASSSGTGGKDEQFF
TGTGCCAGCAGTTCAGGGACAGGGGGTAAGGATGAGCAGTTCTTC
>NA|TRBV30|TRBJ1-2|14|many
CAWSEEYQNYGYTF
TGTGCCTGGAGTGAGGAATATCAAAACTATGGCTACACCTTC
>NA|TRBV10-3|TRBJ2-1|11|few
CAISERGEQFF
TGTGCCATCAGTGAGAGGGGTGAGCAGTTCTTC